A selection of T cell receptor beta chains follows, all from one sample in a study of control samples from healthy donors and cancer patients. Sequencing was performed with immunoSEQ multiplex PCR; in TCRdb, only in-frame clones are kept and a portion is missing. Of some 74,000 clones listed, 94% are singletons. Sequenced material: blood. All receptors derive from a woman in her twenties or thirties in good health. Each CDR3 is given with its conserved first and last residue. The order of the fields is CDR3 DNA, CDR3 protein, clone size, D gene, J gene, V gene. D genes are given only for firm matches. Clone sizes are given selectively: once, few, many, or a class where the clone is expanded.

TGCAGCGTTCTCGGCCTTCCTAGTCCCCACACAGATACGCAGTATTTT | CSVLGLPSPHTDTQYF | NA | NA | TRBJ2-3 | TRBV29-1
TGCGCCAGCAGCCACCAAATCCTGGGGGCCACCTACGAGCAGTACTTC | CASSHQILGATYEQYF | once | NA | TRBJ2-7 | TRBV4-1
TGTGCCATCAGGACGCAAGGAGATAATTCACCCCTCCACTTT | CAIRTQGDNSPLHF | NA | NA | TRBJ1-6 | TRBV10-3
TGTGCCAGTAGTAGGGACAGGGGTGAAAACAATGAGCAGTTCTTC | CASSRDRGENNEQFF | NA | TRBD1 | TRBJ2-1 | TRBV19
TGCGCCAGCAGCAAGGGGTTCACCTACAATGAGCAGTTCTTC | CASSKGFTYNEQFF | NA | NA | TRBJ2-1 | TRBV5-1
TGTGCCAGCAGTGTGACGGGGGGAGAGGGTTCCTATGGCTACACCTTC | CASSVTGGEGSYGYTF | NA | NA | TRBJ1-2 | TRBV6-4
TGCGCCAGCAGACCGGAGGGGACAGGGGCCTACGAGCAGTACTTC | CASRPEGTGAYEQYF | NA | TRBD1 | TRBJ2-7 | TRBV5-1
TGTGCCAGCAGCTCCGCAGGCGGCGGTAGGGGGGAAAAACTGTTTTTT | CASSSAGGGRGEKLFF | few | NA | TRBJ1-4 | TRBV11-2
TGTGCCAGCAGTTTCCACCGTCCTTGGAACACTGAAGCTTTCTTT | CASSFHRPWNTEAFF | NA | NA | TRBJ1-1 | TRBV28
TGTGCCAGCAGTTTTTCGGGCCTCTCTAACTATGGCTACACCTTC | CASSFSGLSNYGYTF | NA | NA | TRBJ1-2 | TRBV27
TGTGCCAGCAGGGTCGCTGAAGCTTTCTTT | CASRVAEAFF | NA | NA | TRBJ1-1 | TRBV6-5
TGTGCCAGCAACTACAGGGACGATGAGAACACTGAAGCTTTCTTT | CASNYRDDENTEAFF | NA | NA | TRBJ1-1 | TRBV19
TGTGCCAGCAGTTGGGGACGGGGGGTAGAGACCCAGTACTTC | CASSWGRGVETQYF | NA | TRBD2 | TRBJ2-5 | TRBV6-5
TGTGCCAGCAGGGGAGCGGAGGAGACCCAGTACTTC | CASRGAEETQYF | NA | NA | TRBJ2-5 | TRBV27
TGCGCCAGCAGCCAAGAACTTCGGTATATGAACACTGAAGCTTTCTTT | CASSQELRYMNTEAFF | NA | NA | TRBJ1-1 | TRBV4-1
TGTGCCAGCAGTCCCCCCGGACTAGCGGGGGTTGGGTCCTACAATGAGCAGTTCTTC | CASSPPGLAGVGSYNEQFF | once | TRBD2 | TRBJ2-1 | TRBV27